Detailed here is one TCR beta chain. This table comes from immunoSEQ multiplex PCR, and its TCRdb copy is limited to in-frame clones, with some not included. The top ten clones hold more than 3.5% of a sample with 140,000 to 150,000 clones, 80% to 95% of them seen once. The data stem from a study of T cell responses to AZD1222 COVID-19 vaccine. The specimen comprised peripheral blood, sampled on day 0 of AZD1222 vaccination. The TCR was taken from an adult in good health.

The CDR3 DNA sequence: TGTGCCACCAGCAGAGGGACTAGCGGGAACGCAGATACGCAGTATTTT. Protein: CATSRGTSGNADTQYF. This sequence joins TRBV15 and TRBJ2-3; 12 positions match TRBD2. Per germline, CDR1 LNHNV and CDR2 YYDKDF (reference sequence). CDR3 length: 16 amino acids. The junction had 3 bases not matched to a gene; V was cut back by 1 base and J by 4 bases.